This T cell receptor (beta chain) was obtained from a study of technical replicates of blood from several donors. The method was immunoSEQ multiplex PCR; TCRdb's version includes in-frame clones alone and lacks a portion of them. The data show about 76,000 clones, with about 91% seen just once and less than 0.3% held by the top ten. This CDR3 is 17 amino acids long. The V end was cut by 4 bases, the J end by 3 bases, with 23 bases between. Germline V gene sequence: CDR1 SGHRS, CDR2 YFSETQ. This chain joins TRBV5-1 and TRBJ2-7, with D perhaps matching TRBD1 (6 bases). The receptor comes from a human donor in good health. Sample: T cells isolated from PBMCs. The CDR3 spells CASSTGGKGVRDYEQYF. In nucleotides, the CDR3 is TGCGCCAGCAGCACTGGGGGCAAGGGAGTAAGGGACTACGAGCAGTACTTC.